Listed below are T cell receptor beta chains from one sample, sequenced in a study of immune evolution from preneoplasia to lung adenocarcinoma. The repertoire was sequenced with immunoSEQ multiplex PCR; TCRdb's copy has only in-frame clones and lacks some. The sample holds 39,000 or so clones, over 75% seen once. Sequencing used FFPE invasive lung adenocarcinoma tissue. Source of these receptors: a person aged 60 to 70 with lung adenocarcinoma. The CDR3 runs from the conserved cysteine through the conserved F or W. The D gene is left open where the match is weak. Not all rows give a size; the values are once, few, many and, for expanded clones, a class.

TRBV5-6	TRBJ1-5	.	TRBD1	CASSLSGTGDQPQHF	TGTGCCAGCAGCCTATCCGGGACAGGGGACCAGCCCCAGCATTTT
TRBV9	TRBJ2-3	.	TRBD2	CASSSGLASTDTQYF	TGTGCCAGCAGCTCCGGACTAGCTAGCACAGATACGCAGTATTTT
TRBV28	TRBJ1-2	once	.	CATPEPGRGYTF	TGTGCCACCCCGGAACCAGGTCGTGGCTACACCTTC
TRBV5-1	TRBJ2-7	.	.	CASTPMTGSYEQYF	TGCGCCAGCACACCAATGACAGGCTCCTACGAGCAGTACTTC
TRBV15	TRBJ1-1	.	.	CATSRAQAVNTEAFF	TGTGCCACCAGCAGAGCACAAGCAGTGAACACTGAAGCTTTCTTT
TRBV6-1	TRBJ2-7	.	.	CATGEGGPREQYF	TGTGCCACCGGGGAAGGGGGTCCTCGGGAGCAGTACTTC
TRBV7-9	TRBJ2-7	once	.	CASSHVLGYYEQYF	TGTGCCAGCAGCCACGTCCTGGGTTACTACGAGCAGTACTTC
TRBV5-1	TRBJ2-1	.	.	CASSLGRSGSSYNEQFF	TGCGCCAGCAGCTTGGGGAGGAGCGGAAGCTCCTACAATGAGCAGTTCTTC
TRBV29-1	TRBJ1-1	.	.	CSVNRANTEAFF	TGCAGCGTTAACAGGGCAAACACTGAAGCTTTCTTT
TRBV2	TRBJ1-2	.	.	CASTLSPETHRYTF	TGTGCCAGCACCCTCTCCCCAGAGACACACCGCTACACCTTC
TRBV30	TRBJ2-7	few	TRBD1	CAWTGQDSYEQYF	TGTGCCTGGACGGGACAGGATTCCTACGAGCAGTACTTC
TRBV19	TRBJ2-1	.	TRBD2	CASMRGVAGTNEQFF	TGTGCCAGTATGAGGGGGGTAGCGGGAACAAATGAGCAGTTCTTC
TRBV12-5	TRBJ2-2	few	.	CASGPGRILSGELFF	TGTGCTAGTGGACCTGGAAGGATCCTTTCCGGGGAGCTGTTTTTT
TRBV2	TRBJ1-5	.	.	CASSSRGASQPQHF	TGTGCCAGCAGCTCTCGGGGGGCCTCTCAGCCCCAGCATTTT
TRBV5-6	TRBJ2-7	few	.	CASSPWGYEQYF	TGTGCCAGCAGCCCGTGGGGCTACGAGCAGTACTTC
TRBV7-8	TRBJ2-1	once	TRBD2	CASSVSPGLAEHYNEQFF	TGTGCCAGCAGCGTTTCCCCGGGACTAGCGGAACACTACAATGAGCAGTTCTTC
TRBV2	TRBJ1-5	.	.	CASSETGYNQPQHF	TGTGCCAGCAGTGAAACTGGCTACAATCAGCCCCAGCATTTT
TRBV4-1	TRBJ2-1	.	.	CASSQDYHNEQFF	TGCGCCAGCAGCCAAGATTATCACAATGAGCAGTTCTTC
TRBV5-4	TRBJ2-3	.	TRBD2	CASRLAGGSTDTQYF	TGTGCCAGCAGGCTAGCGGGAGGGAGCACAGATACGCAGTATTTT
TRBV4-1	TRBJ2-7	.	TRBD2	CASSQAASGTLYEQYF	TGCGCCAGCAGCCAAGCCGCTAGCGGGACCCTCTACGAGCAGTACTTC
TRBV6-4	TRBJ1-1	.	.	CASSEKGSGTEAFF	TGTGCCAGCAGTGAGAAGGGTTCGGGCACTGAAGCTTTCTTT
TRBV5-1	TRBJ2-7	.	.	CASSFGTGEQYF	TGCGCCAGCAGCTTTGGAACGGGAGAGCAGTACTTC
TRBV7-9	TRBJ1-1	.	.	CASSLNTEAFF	TGTGCCAGCAGCTTGAACACTGAAGCTTTCTTT
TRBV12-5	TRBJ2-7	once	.	CASGTGTIKGYF	TGTGCTAGTGGGACGGGGACCATAAAGGGGTACTTC
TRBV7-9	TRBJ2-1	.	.	CASSKDTSSYNEQFF	TGTGCCAGCAGCAAGGACACCAGCTCCTACAATGAGCAGTTCTTC
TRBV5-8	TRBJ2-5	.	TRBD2	CASSHGLARQETQYF	TGTGCCAGCAGCCACGGACTAGCGCGCCAAGAGACCCAGTACTTC
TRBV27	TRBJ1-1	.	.	CASSSNIRNTEAFF	TGTGCCAGCAGTTCGAACATTCGGAACACTGAAGCTTTCTTT
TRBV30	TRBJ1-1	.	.	CAWSVIPRGTEAFF	TGTGCCTGGAGTGTAATACCGCGAGGCACTGAAGCTTTCTTT
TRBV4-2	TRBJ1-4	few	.	CASTQGSHNEKLFF	TGTGCCAGCACCCAGGGCAGCCATAATGAAAAACTGTTTTTT
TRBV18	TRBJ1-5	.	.	CASSPEGGRNQPQHF	TGTGCCAGCTCACCTGAAGGGGGAAGGAATCAGCCCCAGCATTTT
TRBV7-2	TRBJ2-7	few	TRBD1	CASSLGGQGSNEQYF	TGTGCCAGCAGCTTAGGGGGACAGGGATCGAACGAGCAGTACTTC
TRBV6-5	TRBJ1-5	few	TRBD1	CASRRTGRNQPQHF	TGTGCCAGCAGAAGGACAGGGCGCAATCAGCCCCAGCATTTT
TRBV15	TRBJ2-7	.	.	CATSRMGTVSYEQYF	TGTGCCACCAGCAGAATGGGGACCGTATCCTACGAGCAGTACTTC
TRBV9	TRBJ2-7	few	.	CASSVDSSYEQYF	TGTGCCAGCAGCGTGGACAGCTCCTACGAGCAGTACTTC
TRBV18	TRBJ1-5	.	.	CASSPPGMRNQPQHF	TGTGCCAGCTCACCACCAGGCATGCGGAATCAGCCCCAGCATTTT
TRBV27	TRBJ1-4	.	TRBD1	CASRSYSTGLNEKLFF	TGTGCCAGCAGATCCTATTCGACAGGGCTTAATGAAAAACTGTTTTTT
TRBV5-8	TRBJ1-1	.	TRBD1	CASSLGDRVPNTEAFF	TGTGCCAGCAGCTTGGGGGACAGGGTACCAAACACTGAAGCTTTCTTT
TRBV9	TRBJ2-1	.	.	CASSATGTTYNEQFF	TGTGCCAGCAGCGCTACCGGGACCACCTACAATGAGCAGTTCTTC
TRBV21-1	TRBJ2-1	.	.	CASTGTSGRYEQFF	TGTGCCAGTACCGGGACTAGCGGGAGGTATGAGCAGTTCTTC
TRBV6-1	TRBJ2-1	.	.	CASSDRGSGYNKQFF	TGTGCCAGCAGTGATCGGGGATCCGGCTACAATAAGCAGTTCTTC
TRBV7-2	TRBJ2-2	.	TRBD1	CASSTGTGITGELFF	TGTGCCAGCAGCACCGGGACAGGGATTACCGGGGAGCTGTTTTTT
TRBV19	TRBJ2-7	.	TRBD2	CASSTPSGTKGPYEQYF	TGTGCCAGTAGTACCCCATCCGGGACTAAAGGGCCCTACGAGCAGTACTTC
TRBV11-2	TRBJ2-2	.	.	CASSFSLLAARTGELFF	TGTGCCAGCAGCTTTTCCTTACTAGCCGCTAGAACCGGGGAGCTGTTTTTT
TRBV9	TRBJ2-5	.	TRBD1	CASSVEGGGETQYF	TGTGCCAGCAGCGTAGAAGGGGGCGGGGAGACCCAGTACTTC